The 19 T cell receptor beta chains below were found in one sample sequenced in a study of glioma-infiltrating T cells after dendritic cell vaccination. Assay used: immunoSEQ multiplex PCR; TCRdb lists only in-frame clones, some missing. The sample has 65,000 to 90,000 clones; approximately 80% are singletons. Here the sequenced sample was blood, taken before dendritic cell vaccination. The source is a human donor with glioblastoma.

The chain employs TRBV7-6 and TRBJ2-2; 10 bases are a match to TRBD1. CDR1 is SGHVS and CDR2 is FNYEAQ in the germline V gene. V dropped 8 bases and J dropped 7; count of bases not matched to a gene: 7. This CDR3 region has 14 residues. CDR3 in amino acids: CASGGQGVNGELFF. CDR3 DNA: TGTGCCAGCGGCGGACAGGGGGTTAACGGGGAGCTGTTTTTT. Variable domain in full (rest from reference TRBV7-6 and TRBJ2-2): GAGVSQSPRYKVTKRGQDVALRCDPISGHVSLYWYRQALGQGPEFLTYFNYEAQQDKSGLPNDRFSAERPEGSISTLTIQRTEQRDSAMYRCASGGQGVNGELFFGEGSRLTVL.

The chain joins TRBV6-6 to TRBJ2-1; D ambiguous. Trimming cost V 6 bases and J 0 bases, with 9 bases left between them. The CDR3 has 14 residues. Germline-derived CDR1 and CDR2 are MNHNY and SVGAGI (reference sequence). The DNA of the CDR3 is TGTGCCAGCAGCGCACCGAGCTCCTACAATGAGCAGTTCTTC. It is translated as CASSAPSSYNEQFF.

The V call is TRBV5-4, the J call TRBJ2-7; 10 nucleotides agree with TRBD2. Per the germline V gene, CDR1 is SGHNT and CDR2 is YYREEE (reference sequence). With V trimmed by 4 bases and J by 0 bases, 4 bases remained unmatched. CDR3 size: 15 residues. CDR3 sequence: CASSPSGGSSYEQYF. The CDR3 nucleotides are TGTGCCAGCAGCCCTAGCGGGGGTAGCTCCTACGAGCAGTACTTC.

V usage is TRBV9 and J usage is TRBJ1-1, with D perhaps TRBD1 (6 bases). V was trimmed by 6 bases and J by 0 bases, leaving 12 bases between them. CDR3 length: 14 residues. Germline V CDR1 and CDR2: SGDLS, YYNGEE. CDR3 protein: CASTLDSMNTEAFF. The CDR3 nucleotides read TGTGCCAGCACGTTGGACAGCATGAACACTGAAGCTTTCTTT.

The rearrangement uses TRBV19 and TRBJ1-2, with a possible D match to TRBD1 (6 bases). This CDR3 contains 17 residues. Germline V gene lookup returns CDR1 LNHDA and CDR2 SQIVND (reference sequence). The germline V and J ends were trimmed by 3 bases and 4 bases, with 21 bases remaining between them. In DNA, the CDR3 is TGTGCCAGTAGTATTCCGACAGGTGGGAGACCCCTCTATGGCTACACCTTC. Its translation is CASSIPTGGRPLYGYTF.

CDR3 residues: CASSDRGTGELFF. The CDR3, as DNA: TGTGCCAGCAGTGACAGGGGCACCGGGGAGCTGTTTTTT. The J gene is TRBJ2-2, the V gene TRBV6-4, with TRBD1 as a possible D gene (5 bases). V lost 2 bases, J lost 4 bases, and 5 bases lay in between. The CDR3 is 13 amino acids. CDR1 and CDR2 from the germline V gene are MRHNA and SNTAGT.

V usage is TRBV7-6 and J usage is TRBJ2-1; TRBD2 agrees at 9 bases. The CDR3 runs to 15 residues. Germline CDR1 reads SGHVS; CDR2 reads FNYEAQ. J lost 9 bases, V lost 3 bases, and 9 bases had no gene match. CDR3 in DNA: TGTGCCAGCAGCTTTAGCGGGAGCCATGCGGGTGAGCAGTTCTTC. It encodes CASSFSGSHAGEQFF.

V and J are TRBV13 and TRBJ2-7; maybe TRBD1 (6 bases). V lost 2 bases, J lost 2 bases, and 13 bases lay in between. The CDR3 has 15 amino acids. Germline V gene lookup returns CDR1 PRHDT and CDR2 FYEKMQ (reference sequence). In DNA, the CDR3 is TGTGCCAGCAGCTTAAGCGACAGGACCCCCTACGAGCAGTACTTC. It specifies CASSLSDRTPYEQYF. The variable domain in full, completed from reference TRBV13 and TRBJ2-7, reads AAGVIQSPRHLIKEKRETATLKCYPIPRHDTVYWYQQGPGQDPQFLISFYEKMQSDKGSIPDRFSAQQFSDYHSELNMSSLELGDSALYFCASSLSDRTPYEQYFGPGTRLTVT.

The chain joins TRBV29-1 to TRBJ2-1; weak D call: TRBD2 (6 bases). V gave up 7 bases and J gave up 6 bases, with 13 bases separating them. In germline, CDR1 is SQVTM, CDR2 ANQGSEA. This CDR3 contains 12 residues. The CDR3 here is CSAKSTSNEQFF. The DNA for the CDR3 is TGCAGCGCCAAGTCGACTAGCAATGAGCAGTTCTTC.

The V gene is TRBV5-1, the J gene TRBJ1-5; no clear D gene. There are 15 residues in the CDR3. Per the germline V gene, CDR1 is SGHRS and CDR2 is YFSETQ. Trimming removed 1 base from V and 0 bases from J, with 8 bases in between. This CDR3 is CASSLLGHSNQPQHF. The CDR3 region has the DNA TGCGCCAGCAGCTTGCTGGGCCATAGCAATCAGCCCCAGCATTTT.

CDR3 amino acids: CASSLMDGPEAFF. CDR3 DNA sequence: TGTGCCAGCAGCTTAATGGATGGGCCTGAAGCTTTCTTT. The rearrangement joins TRBV11-2 to TRBJ1-1; no definite D call. The length of the CDR3 is 13 residues. The germline V gene encodes CDR1 SGHAT and CDR2 FQNNGV. Trimming removed 2 bases at V and 6 bases at J, with 10 bases between.

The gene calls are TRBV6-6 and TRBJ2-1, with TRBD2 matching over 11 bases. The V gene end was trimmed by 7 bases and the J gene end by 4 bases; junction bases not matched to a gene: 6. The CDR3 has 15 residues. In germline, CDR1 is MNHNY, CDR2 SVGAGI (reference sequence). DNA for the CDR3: TGTGCCAGCATTTCTAGCGGGGGGACTTACAATGAGCAGTTCTTC. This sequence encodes CASISSGGTYNEQFF.

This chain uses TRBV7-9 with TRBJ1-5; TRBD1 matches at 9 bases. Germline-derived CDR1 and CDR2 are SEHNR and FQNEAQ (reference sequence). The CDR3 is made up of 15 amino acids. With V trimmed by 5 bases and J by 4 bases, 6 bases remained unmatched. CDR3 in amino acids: CASSPTTGGNQPQHF. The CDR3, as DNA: TGTGCCAGCAGCCCCACGACAGGGGGGAATCAGCCCCAGCATTTT. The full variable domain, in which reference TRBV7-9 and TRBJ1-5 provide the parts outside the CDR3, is DTGVSQNPRHKITKRGQNVTFRCDPISEHNRLYWYRQTLGQGPEFLTYFQNEAQLEKSRLLSDRFSAERPKGSFSTLEIQRTEQGDSAMYLCASSPTTGGNQPQHFGDGTRLSIL.

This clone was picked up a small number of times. CDR3 DNA: TGTGCCAGCAGTGAATCGCGGGGGTATTGGACCGGGGAGCTGTTTTTT. It translates to CASSESRGYWTGELFF. The chain recombines TRBV2 with TRBJ2-2; the match to TRBD2 covers 7 bases. With 2 bases clipped from V and 5 bases from J, the junction kept 8 bases outside the gene matches. Germline CDR1 is SNHLY and CDR2 is FYNNEI. The CDR3 extends over 16 amino acids.

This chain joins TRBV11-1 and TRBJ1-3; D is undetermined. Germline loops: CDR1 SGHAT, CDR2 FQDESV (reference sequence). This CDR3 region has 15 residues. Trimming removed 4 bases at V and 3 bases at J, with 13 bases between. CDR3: CASSWRTGSGNTIYF. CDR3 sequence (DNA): TGTGCCAGCAGCTGGAGGACCGGTAGTGGAAACACCATATATTTT.

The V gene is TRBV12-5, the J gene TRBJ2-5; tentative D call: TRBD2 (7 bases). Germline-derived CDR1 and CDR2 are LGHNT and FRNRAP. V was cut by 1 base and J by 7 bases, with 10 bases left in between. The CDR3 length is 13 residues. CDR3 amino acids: CASGLARGGTQYF. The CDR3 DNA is TGTGCTAGTGGTTTGGCGAGGGGGGGGACCCAGTACTTC.

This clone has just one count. CDR3 nucleotide sequence: TGTGCCAGCAGTTCAGGAAGGGAGCTGTTTTTT. Translated, it gives CASSSGRELFF. V gene TRBV6-5 combines with J gene TRBJ2-2; no reliable D call. The germline V gene has CDR1 MNHEY and CDR2 SVGAGI. Trimming removed 4 bases from V and 9 bases from J, with 6 bases in between. The length of the CDR3 is 11 residues.

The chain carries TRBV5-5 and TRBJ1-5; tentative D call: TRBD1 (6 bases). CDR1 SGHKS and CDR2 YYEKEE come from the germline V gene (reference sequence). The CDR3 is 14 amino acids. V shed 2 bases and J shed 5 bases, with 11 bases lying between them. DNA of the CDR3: TGTGCCAGCAGCTTAGGGGGTTTTGATCAGCCCCAGCATTTT. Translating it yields CASSLGGFDQPQHF.

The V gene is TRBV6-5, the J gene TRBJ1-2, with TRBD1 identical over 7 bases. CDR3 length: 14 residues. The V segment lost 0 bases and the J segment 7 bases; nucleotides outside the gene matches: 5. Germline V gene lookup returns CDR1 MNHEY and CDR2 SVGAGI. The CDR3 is CASSYSEGALGYTF. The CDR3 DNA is TGTGCCAGCAGTTACTCGGAGGGGGCGCTTGGCTACACCTTC.